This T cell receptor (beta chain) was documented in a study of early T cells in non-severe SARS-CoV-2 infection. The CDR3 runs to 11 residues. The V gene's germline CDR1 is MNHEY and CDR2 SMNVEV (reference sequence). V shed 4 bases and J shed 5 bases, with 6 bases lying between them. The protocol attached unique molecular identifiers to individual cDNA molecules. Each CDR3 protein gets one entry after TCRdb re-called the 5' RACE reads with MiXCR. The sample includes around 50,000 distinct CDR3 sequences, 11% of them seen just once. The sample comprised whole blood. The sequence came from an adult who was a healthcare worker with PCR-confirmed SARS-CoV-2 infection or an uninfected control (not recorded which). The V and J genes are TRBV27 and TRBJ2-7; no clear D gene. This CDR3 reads CASSSSHEQYF. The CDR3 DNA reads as TGTGCCAGCAGTTCTTCCCACGAGCAGTACTTC.